The 19 T cell receptor beta chains presented below share a single source sample, sequenced in a study of shared clonotypes between healthy human individuals. Some clones are missing from TCRdb's copy, which holds only in-frame ones; the method was immunoSEQ multiplex PCR. This sample carries about 2.3 million clones, 93% of them seen once, and the ten largest clones take about 0.39%. Sequencing was carried out using naive CD4+ T cells from PBMCs. The subset here: CD45RA+ positively selected. The receptors stem from a man between 18 and 29 years old in good health. Some clones in this sample may be carry-over from other donors' samples.

A word on this clone: Other DNA sequences in the sample encode the same CDR3. The chain couples TRBV11-2 to TRBJ2-2; 11 bases line up with TRBD2. The CDR3 is 16 amino acids. From germline, CDR1 is SGHAT and CDR2 FQNNGV. Trimming took 3 bases from V and 1 from J; bases not matched to a gene: 1. CDR3 residues: CASSFLAGGNTGELFF. CDR3 nucleotide sequence: TGTGCCAGCAGCTTTCTAGCGGGAGGGAACACCGGGGAGCTGTTTTTT. The full variable domain, in which reference TRBV11-2 and TRBJ2-2 provide the parts outside the CDR3, is EAGVAQSPRYKIIEKRQSVAFWCNPISGHATLYWYQQILGQGPKLLIQFQNNGVVDDSQLPKDRFSAERLKGVDSTLKIQPAKLEDSAVYLCASSFLAGGNTGELFFGEGSRLTVL.

This rearrangement joins TRBV28 to TRBJ2-3; 8 bases are a match to TRBD1. Unmatched junction bases numbered 6, after V lost 5 bases and J lost 2 bases. The CDR3 totals 15 residues. Germline CDR1 reads MDHEN; CDR2 reads SYDVKM. The CDR3 reads CASSGTGSITDTQYF. The CDR3 DNA follows: TGTGCCAGCAGTGGGACAGGTTCGATCACAGATACGCAGTATTTT.

V is TRBV19 and J is TRBJ2-2; TRBD2 aligns across 11 bases. CDR3 length: 15 amino acids. Germline V gene lookup returns CDR1 LNHDA and CDR2 SQIVND (reference sequence). With V trimmed by 8 bases and J by 4 bases, 6 bases remained unmatched. CDR3: CASGDSGRATGELFF. The CDR3 bases are TGTGCCAGTGGAGATAGCGGGAGGGCCACCGGGGAGCTGTTTTTT.

The rearrangement uses TRBV28 and TRBJ2-2; tentatively, D is TRBD1 or TRBD2 (5 bases each). Germline V gene data show CDR1 as MDHEN and CDR2 as SYDVKM. V lost 8 bases and J lost 2, with 12 bases in between. The CDR3 is made up of 14 amino acids. DNA of the CDR3: TGTGCCAGCCTGAGGGGAGAAAACACCGGGGAGCTGTTTTTT. Translating it yields CASLRGENTGELFF. Together with reference TRBV28 and TRBJ2-2, the CDR3 gives the full variable domain: DVKVTQSSRYLVKRTGEKVFLECVQDMDHENMFWYRQDPGLGLRLIYFSYDVKMKEKGDIPEGYSVSREKKERFSLILESASTNQTSMYLCASLRGENTGELFFGEGSRLTVL.

V gene TRBV7-2 combines with J gene TRBJ1-2; D unclear. Germline loops: CDR1 SGHTA, CDR2 FQGNSA. There are 15 residues in the CDR3. V gave up 1 base and J gave up 4 bases, with 13 bases separating them. The CDR3, as DNA: TGTGCCAGCAGCTTAGGGCGGTTAATGGCCTATGGCTACACCTTC. Protein: CASSLGRLMAYGYTF.

The chain joins TRBV2 to TRBJ1-2, with 11 positions matching TRBD1. This CDR3 is built from 15 residues. After removal of 8 bases from V and 4 bases from J, the junction contained 9 bases not matched to a gene. Germline V gene data show CDR1 as SNHLY and CDR2 as FYNNEI. The chain's CDR3 is CASEGTGGAIYGYTF. As DNA, the CDR3 is TGTGCCAGCGAAGGGACAGGGGGTGCCATCTATGGCTACACCTTC.

The V call is TRBV28, the J call TRBJ2-1; D unresolved. CDR1 is MDHEN and CDR2 is SYDVKM in the germline V gene. CDR3 length: 15 amino acids. Trimming removed 6 bases from V and 4 bases from J, with 16 bases in between. The CDR3 nucleotides are TGTGCCAGCAGCCCTACCGCAAGGGATTACAATGAGCAGTTCTTC. This sequence encodes CASSPTARDYNEQFF.

The chain links TRBV5-1 to TRBJ2-5; TRBD1 aligns across 9 bases. This CDR3 is built from 15 residues. Germline V CDR1 and CDR2: SGHRS, YFSETQ. Trimming at V came to 3 bases and at J to 5 bases, leaving 8 bases not matched to a gene. The chain's CDR3 is CASSSSGTGMETQYF. CDR3 DNA: TGCGCCAGCAGCTCATCCGGGACAGGGATGGAGACCCAGTACTTC.

The V gene is TRBV4-2, the J gene TRBJ2-1; 14 bases agree with TRBD2. This CDR3 spans 16 amino acids. Germline CDR1 LGHNA, CDR2 YNFKEQ. V shed 3 bases and J 10 bases; nucleotides not matched to a gene: 8. Here the CDR3 reads CASSHGTSGRNEEQFF. The CDR3 DNA follows: TGTGCCAGCAGCCATGGGACTAGCGGGAGAAATGAGGAGCAGTTCTTC.

The rearrangement links TRBV7-2 to TRBJ2-4, with TRBD2 matching over 9 bases. The junction had 11 bases not matched to a gene; V was cut back by 5 bases and J by 3 bases. This CDR3 region has 17 residues. Germline V lookup: CDR1 SGHTA, CDR2 FQGNSA. The CDR3 protein is CASSARASGVDKNIQYF. CDR3 nucleotide sequence: TGTGCCAGCAGCGCCCGAGCTAGCGGGGTTGACAAAAACATTCAGTACTTC.

As to this clone: Other DNA sequences from this sample encode an identical CDR3 as well. The rearrangement uses TRBV7-8 and TRBJ2-6; unclear D gene. The CDR3 is 14 residues long. Trimming took 0 bases from V and 3 from J, leaving 3 bases between them. CDR1 and CDR2 (germline): SGHVS, FQNEAQ. DNA for the CDR3: TGTGCCAGCAGCTTAGCAGGTGGGGCCAACGTCCTGACTTTC. This sequence encodes CASSLAGGANVLTF.

As for this clone: Other DNA sequences in this sample translate to the same CDR3. The chain recombines TRBV27 with TRBJ1-1, with unresolved D. The CDR3 is made up of 16 amino acids. The germline V and J ends were trimmed by 5 bases and 1 base, with 17 bases remaining between them. CDR1 and CDR2 from the germline V gene are MNHEY and SMNVEV (reference sequence). The CDR3 protein is CASSPPLGGENTEAFF. CDR3 DNA: TGTGCCAGCAGTCCCCCCCTGGGAGGAGAGAACACTGAAGCTTTCTTT.

The chain joins TRBV20-1 to TRBJ2-4; D is perhaps TRBD1 (6 bases). The ends were cut back, 8 bases at V and 9 bases at J, with 14 bases in the middle. Germline CDR1 and CDR2: DFQATT and SNEGSKA (reference sequence). The CDR3 has 11 residues. CDR3 in amino acids: CSFQGNGIQYF. The DNA of the CDR3 is TGCAGTTTCCAGGGGAATGGCATTCAGTACTTC.

The V call is TRBV6-5, the J call TRBJ2-2, with 7 nucleotides matching TRBD2. This CDR3 is 15 amino acids long. CDR1 is MNHEY, CDR2 SVGAGI, per germline. V shed 5 bases, J shed 3 bases, and the junction held 6 bases outside the gene matches. CDR3 DNA sequence: TGTGCCAGCAGTCCCCCGGGGGGATACACCGGGGAGCTGTTTTTT. Its protein product is CASSPPGGYTGELFF.

Concerning this clone itself: This sample includes further DNA sequences coding for the same CDR3. This chain joins TRBV5-1 and TRBJ2-3; D ambiguous. The V and J ends lost 5 bases and 3 bases respectively, with 10 bases between them. The CDR3 length is 13 residues. Germline CDR1 is SGHRS and CDR2 is YFSETQ. CDR3 coding DNA: TGCGCCAGCAGTTTTCCAGGTACAGATACGCAGTATTTT. Translation gives CASSFPGTDTQYF.

This rearrangement joins TRBV6-7 to TRBJ2-2; no reliable D call. TRBV6-7 qualifies as an ORF whose function is uncertain. The CDR3 is made up of 13 amino acids. Trimming took off 9 bases at V and 2 bases at J, with 10 bases between the two ends. The CDR3 nucleotides read TGTGCCAGGGGAAGGGTAAACACCGGGGAGCTGTTTTTT. Translated, it gives CARGRVNTGELFF.

The chain combines TRBV6-6 with TRBJ1-1, with no clear D. Germline CDR1 reads MNHNY; CDR2 reads SVGAGI (reference sequence). The CDR3 has 13 residues. Trimming cost V 6 bases and J 1 base, with 9 bases left between them. The DNA for the CDR3 is TGTGCCAGCAGGGCCAGTGCGAACACTGAAGCTTTCTTT. Translated, it gives CASRASANTEAFF.

This clone was counted a few times. The chain carries TRBV25-1 and TRBJ1-2, with D unresolved. Per germline, CDR1 MGHDK and CDR2 SYGVNS. V was clipped by 3 bases and J by 3 bases, with 2 bases between them. The CDR3 covers 11 residues. CDR3 coding DNA: TGTGCCAGCAGTGATTACTATGGCTACACCTTC. Its protein is CASSDYYGYTF.

This chain joins TRBV7-8 and TRBJ1-2; weak D call: TRBD1 (6 bases). CDR3 length: 12 amino acids. V lost 4 bases and J 5 bases, leaving 8 bases between the germline ends. Germline CDR1 SGHVS, CDR2 FQNEAQ. Written as DNA, the CDR3 is TGTGCCAGCAGCTCCGGACAGTATGGCTACACCTTC. This encodes CASSSGQYGYTF.